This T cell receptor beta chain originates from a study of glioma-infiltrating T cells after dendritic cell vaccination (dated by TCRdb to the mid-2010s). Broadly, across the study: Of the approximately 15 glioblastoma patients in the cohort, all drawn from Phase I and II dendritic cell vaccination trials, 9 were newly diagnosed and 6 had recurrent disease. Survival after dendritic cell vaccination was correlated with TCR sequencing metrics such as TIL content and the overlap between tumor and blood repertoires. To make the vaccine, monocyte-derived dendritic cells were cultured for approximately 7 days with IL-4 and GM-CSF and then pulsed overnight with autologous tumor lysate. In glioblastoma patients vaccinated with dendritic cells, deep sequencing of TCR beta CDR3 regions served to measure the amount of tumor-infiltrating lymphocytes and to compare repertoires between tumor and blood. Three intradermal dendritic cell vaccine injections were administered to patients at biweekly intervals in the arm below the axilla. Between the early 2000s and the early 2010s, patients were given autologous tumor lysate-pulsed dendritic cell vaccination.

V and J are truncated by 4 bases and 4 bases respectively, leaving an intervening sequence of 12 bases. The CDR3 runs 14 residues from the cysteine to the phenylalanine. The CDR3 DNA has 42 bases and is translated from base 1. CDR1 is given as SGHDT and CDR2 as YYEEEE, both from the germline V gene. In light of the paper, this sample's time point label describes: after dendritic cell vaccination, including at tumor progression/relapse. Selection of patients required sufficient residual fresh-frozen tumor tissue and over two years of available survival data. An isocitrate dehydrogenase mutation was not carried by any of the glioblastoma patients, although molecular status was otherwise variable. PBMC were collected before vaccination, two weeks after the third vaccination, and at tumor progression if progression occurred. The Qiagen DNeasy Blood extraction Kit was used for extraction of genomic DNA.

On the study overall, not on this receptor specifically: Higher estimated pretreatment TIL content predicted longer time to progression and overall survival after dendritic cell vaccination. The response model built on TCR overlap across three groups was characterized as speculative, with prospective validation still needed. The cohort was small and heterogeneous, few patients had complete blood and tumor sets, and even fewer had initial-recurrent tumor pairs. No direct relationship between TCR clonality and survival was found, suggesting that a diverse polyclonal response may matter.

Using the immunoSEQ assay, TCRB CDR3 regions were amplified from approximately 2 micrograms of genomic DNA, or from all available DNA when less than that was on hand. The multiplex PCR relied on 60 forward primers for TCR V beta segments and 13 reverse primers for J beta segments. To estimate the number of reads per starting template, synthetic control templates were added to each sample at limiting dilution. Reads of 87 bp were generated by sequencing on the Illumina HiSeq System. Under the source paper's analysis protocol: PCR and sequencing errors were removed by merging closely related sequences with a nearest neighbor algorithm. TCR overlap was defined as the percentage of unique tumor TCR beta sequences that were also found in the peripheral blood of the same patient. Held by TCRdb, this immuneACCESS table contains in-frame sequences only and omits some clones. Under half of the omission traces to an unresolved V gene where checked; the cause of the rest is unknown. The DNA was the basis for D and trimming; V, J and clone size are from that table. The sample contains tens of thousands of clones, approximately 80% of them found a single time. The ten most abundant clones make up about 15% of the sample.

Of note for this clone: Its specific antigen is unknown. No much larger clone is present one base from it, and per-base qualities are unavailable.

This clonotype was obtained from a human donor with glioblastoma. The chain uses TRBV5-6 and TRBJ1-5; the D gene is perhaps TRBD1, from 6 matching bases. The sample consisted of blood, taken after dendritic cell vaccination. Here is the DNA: TGTGCCAGCAGCCATGGCAGGGGAAATCAGCCCCAGCATTTT. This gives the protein CASSHGRGNQPQHF.